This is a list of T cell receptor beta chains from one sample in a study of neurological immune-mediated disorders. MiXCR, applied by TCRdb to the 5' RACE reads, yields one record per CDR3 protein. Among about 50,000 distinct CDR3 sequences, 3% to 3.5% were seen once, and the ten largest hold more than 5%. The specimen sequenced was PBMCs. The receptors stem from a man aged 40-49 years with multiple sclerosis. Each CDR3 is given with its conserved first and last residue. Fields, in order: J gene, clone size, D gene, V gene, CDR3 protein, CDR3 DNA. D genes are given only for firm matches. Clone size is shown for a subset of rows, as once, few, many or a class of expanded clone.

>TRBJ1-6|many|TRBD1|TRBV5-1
CASSLAGGPLHF
TGCGCCAGCAGCTTAGCAGGGGGACCCCTCCACTTT
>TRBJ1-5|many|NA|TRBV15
CATSRDTGNQPQNF
TGTGCCACCAGCAGAGATACAGGCAATCAGCCCCAGAATTTT
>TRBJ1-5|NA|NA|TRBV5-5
CASSFLGPNQPQNF
TGTGCCAGCAGCTTTCTAGGGCCCAATCAGCCCCAGAATTTT
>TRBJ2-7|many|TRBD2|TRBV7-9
CASSSSTSGGGEQYF
TGTGCCAGCAGCTCCTCGACTAGCGGGGGTGGGGAGCAGTACTTC
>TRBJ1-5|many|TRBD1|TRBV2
CASSGQGGNQPQHF
TGTGCCAGCAGTGGGCAGGGGGGCAATCAGCCCCAGCATTTT
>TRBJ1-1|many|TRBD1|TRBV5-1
CASSAGTVNTEAFF
TGCGCCAGCAGCGCCGGGACAGTGAACACTGAAGCTTTCTTT
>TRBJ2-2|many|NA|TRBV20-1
CSAREQYTGELFF
TGCAGTGCTAGGGAACAGTACACCGGGGAGCTGTTTTTT
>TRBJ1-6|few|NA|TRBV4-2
CASSQGVINSPLNF
TGTGCCAGCAGCCAAGGCGTTATTAATTCACCCCTCAACTTT
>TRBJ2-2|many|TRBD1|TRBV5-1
CASSSRTGNTGELFF
TGCGCCAGCAGCTCCCGGACAGGGAACACCGGGGAGCTGTTTTTT
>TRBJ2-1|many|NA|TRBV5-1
CASSLDRTARFFHEQFF
TGCGCCAGCAGCTTGGACCGGACCGCCCGATTTTTCCATGAGCAGTTCTTC
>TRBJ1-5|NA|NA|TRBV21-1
CASSNPTGEYQPQHF
TGTGCCAGCAGCAACCCGACAGGGGAGTATCAGCCCCAGCATTTT
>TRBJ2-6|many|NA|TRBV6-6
CASRDPRGSGANVLTF
TGTGCCAGCAGAGATCCAAGGGGCTCTGGGGCCAACGTCCTGACTTTC
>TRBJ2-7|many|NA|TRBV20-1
CSAEETGNAIHEQYF
TGCAGTGCAGAGGAGACAGGTAACGCGATCCACGAGCAGTACTTC
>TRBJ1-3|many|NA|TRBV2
CASSGPSGNTIYF
TGTGCCAGCAGTGGTCCCTCTGGAAACACCATATATTTT
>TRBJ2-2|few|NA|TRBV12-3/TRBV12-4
CASSLRPTGELFF
TGTGCCAGCAGTTTAAGGCCGACCGGGGAGCTGTTTTTT
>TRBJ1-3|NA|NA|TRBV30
CAWWSADSGNTIYF
TGTGCCTGGTGGAGCGCGGACTCTGGAAACACCATATATTTT
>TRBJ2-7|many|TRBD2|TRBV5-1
CAHPGSGLAANEQYF
TGCGCTCACCCAGGTTCGGGACTAGCTGCTAACGAGCAGTACTTC
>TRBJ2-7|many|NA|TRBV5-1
CASSTIGGYEQYF
TGCGCCAGCAGCACCATTGGAGGCTACGAGCAGTACTTC
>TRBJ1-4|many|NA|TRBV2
CASRANEKLFF
TGTGCCAGTAGGGCTAATGAAAAACTGTTTTTT
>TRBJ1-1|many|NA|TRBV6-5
CASSYSNTLNTEAFF
TGTGCCAGCAGTTACTCGAACACGCTGAACACTGAAGCTTTCTTT
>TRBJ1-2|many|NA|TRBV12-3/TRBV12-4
CASSLSGTVNGYTF
TGTGCCAGCAGTTTATCCGGGACTGTAAATGGCTACACCTTC
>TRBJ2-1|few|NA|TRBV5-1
CASNQGWAYNEQFF
TGCGCCAGCAATCAGGGGTGGGCCTACAATGAGCAGTTCTTC
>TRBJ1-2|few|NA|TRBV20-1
CSARPTGRYGYTF
TGCAGTGCTAGACCTACAGGGCGCTATGGCTACACCTTC
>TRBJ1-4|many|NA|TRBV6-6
CASSYSPRGGANEKLFF
TGTGCCAGCAGTTACAGCCCCCGGGGGGGGGCGAATGAAAAACTGTTTTTT
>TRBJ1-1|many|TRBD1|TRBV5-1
CASSSLPQGGTEAFF
TGCGCCAGCAGCTCCCTCCCCCAGGGGGGCACTGAAGCTTTCTTT
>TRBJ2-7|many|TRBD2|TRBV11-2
CASSLTSGGDEQYF
TGTGCCAGCAGCCTGACTAGCGGGGGGGACGAGCAGTACTTC
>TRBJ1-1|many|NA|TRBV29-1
CSVERNTEAFF
TGCAGCGTTGAAAGGAACACTGAAGCTTTCTTT
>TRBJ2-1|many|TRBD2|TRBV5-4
CASSPGGGGIYSEQFF
TGTGCCAGCAGCCCTGGAGGCGGGGGGATCTACAGTGAGCAGTTCTTC